This T cell receptor (beta chain) was sequenced during a study of technical replicates of blood from several donors. Repertoires were generated with immunoSEQ multiplex PCR, while TCRdb's copy carries only in-frame clones and drops some. The repertoire holds about 71,000 clones, with about nine tenths as singletons. A single count supports this clone. This receptor was obtained from a human donor in good health. Sequenced sample: T cells isolated from PBMCs.

This CDR3 is CASSEDEAGSNYGYTF. The CDR3 DNA follows: TGTGCCAGCAGTGAAGACGAGGCGGGCTCGAACTATGGCTACACCTTC. The chain employs TRBV25-1 and TRBJ1-2, with D unresolved. This CDR3 contains 16 residues. Trimming cost V 2 bases and J 2 bases, with 15 bases left between them. The germline gives CDR1 MGHDK, CDR2 SYGVNS.